A selection of T cell receptor beta chains follows, all from one sample in a study of cytomegalovirus exposure and HLA in healthy donors. The method was immunoSEQ multiplex PCR; TCRdb's version includes in-frame clones alone and lacks a portion of them. The table includes roughly 140,000 clones, around three fifths detected once. The sample was PBMCs. These receptors were obtained from a woman younger than 45 in good health and CMV-seropositive. Each CDR3 is given without its conserved first and last residue.

v_gene: TRBV11-1
CDR3aa: ASSLLAQETQY

v_gene: TRBV19
CDR3aa: ASRKLSSGNTIY

v_gene: TRBV2
CDR3aa: ASKMTGTGMNTEAF

v_gene: TRBV6-5
CDR3aa: ASSSQGRDQETQY

v_gene: TRBV5-1
CDR3aa: ASSLGSGRAYEQY

v_gene: TRBV27
CDR3aa: ASIGGMNTEAF

v_gene: TRBV29-1
CDR3aa: SVGLAGTDTQY

v_gene: TRBV5-4
CDR3aa: ASSLEAGGAF

v_gene: TRBV4-1
CDR3aa: ASSRGQGGNYGYT

v_gene: TRBV7-9
CDR3aa: ASSLWETQY

v_gene: TRBV10-3
CDR3aa: AIAGGLNTEAF

v_gene: TRBV7-2
CDR3aa: ASSSSTGTEAF

v_gene: TRBV6-4
CDR3aa: ASSTGTSGDNEQF

v_gene: TRBV10-1
CDR3aa: ASSETRVREKLF

v_gene: TRBV4-1
CDR3aa: ASRQGLGNQPQH

v_gene: TRBV7-2
CDR3aa: ASSYGLAGNNEQF

v_gene: TRBV5-1
CDR3aa: ASSSGTSGSGEQF

v_gene: TRBV6-6
CDR3aa: ASTHVTQNTEAF

v_gene: TRBV28
CDR3aa: ASLRGFSYT

v_gene: TRBV2
CDR3aa: ASRLGQLNTEAF

v_gene: TRBV27
CDR3aa: ASARGYEQY

v_gene: TRBV5-1
CDR3aa: ASTGYRVTGNTIY

v_gene: TRBV4-1
CDR3aa: ASSQDRGLAGRTGELF

v_gene: TRBV5-4
CDR3aa: ASSFWAGERGDTQY

v_gene: TRBV7-3
CDR3aa: ASSMFTNTGELF

v_gene: TRBV7-6
CDR3aa: ASSRYRNQETQY

v_gene: TRBV4-1
CDR3aa: ASSQEYLAGYYNEQF

v_gene: TRBV10-2
CDR3aa: ASADRVSNQPQH

v_gene: TRBV14
CDR3aa: ASSQDIYNEQF

v_gene: TRBV11-2
CDR3aa: ASSLYFGRGRPGETQY

v_gene: TRBV29-1
CDR3aa: SVETGETTNEKLF

v_gene: TRBV5-8
CDR3aa: ASSLGTSGRADNEQF

v_gene: TRBV6-1
CDR3aa: ASSVGTGTDTQY

v_gene: TRBV19
CDR3aa: ASSSTGIQPQH

v_gene: TRBV2
CDR3aa: ASSPDTPNYGYT

v_gene: TRBV7-9
CDR3aa: ASSVQGINYEQY

v_gene: TRBV7-9
CDR3aa: ASSFERERAYEQY

v_gene: TRBV30
CDR3aa: AWSANRGSGNTIY

v_gene: TRBV7-2
CDR3aa: ASSLGDFSGNTIY

v_gene: TRBV11-2
CDR3aa: ASSPGLETQY

v_gene: TRBV5-8
CDR3aa: ASSAGTGKLKNTEAF

v_gene: TRBV29-1
CDR3aa: SVLGQGLDYEQY

v_gene: TRBV5-1
CDR3aa: ASSSLTRTSAGELF

v_gene: TRBV5-1
CDR3aa: ASTRESGTKNIQY

v_gene: TRBV27
CDR3aa: ASSLTSSYNEQF

v_gene: TRBV11-2
CDR3aa: ASSLGRDRNTEAF

v_gene: TRBV6-5
CDR3aa: ASSYSWQWEEQF

v_gene: TRBV6-6
CDR3aa: ASGGGGASQTQY

v_gene: TRBV2
CDR3aa: ASTRVGVNYGYT

v_gene: TRBV10-3
CDR3aa: AISAVWGSGTSGANVLT

v_gene: TRBV2
CDR3aa: ASRPGLAASRETQY

v_gene: TRBV7-9
CDR3aa: ASSFRGAKNIQY

v_gene: TRBV9
CDR3aa: ASSPWRGSQETQY

v_gene: TRBV6-6
CDR3aa: ASSYSGRGNYNEQF

v_gene: TRBV6-1
CDR3aa: ASSVTSGRRDTQY

v_gene: TRBV30
CDR3aa: AWSVARGYT

v_gene: TRBV2
CDR3aa: ASSSQRTETEAF

v_gene: TRBV30
CDR3aa: AWIPAGGSDTQY

v_gene: TRBV6-5
CDR3aa: ASSNGGFWAF

v_gene: TRBV5-6
CDR3aa: ASSLALAGAVKETQY